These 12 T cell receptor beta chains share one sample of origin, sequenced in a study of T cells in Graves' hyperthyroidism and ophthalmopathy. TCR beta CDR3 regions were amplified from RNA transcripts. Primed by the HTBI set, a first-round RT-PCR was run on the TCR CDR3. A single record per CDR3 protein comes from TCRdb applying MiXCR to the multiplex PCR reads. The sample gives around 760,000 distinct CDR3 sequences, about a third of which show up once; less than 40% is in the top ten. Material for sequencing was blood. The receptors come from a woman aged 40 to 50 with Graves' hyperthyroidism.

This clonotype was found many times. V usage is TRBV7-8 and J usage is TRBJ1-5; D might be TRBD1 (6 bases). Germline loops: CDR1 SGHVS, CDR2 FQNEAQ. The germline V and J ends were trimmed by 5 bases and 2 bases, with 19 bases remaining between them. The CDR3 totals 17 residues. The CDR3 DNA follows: TGTGCCAGCAGCACGACACCCGGGACAAGAGGCAATCAGCCCCAGCATTTT. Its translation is CASSTTPGTRGNQPQHF.

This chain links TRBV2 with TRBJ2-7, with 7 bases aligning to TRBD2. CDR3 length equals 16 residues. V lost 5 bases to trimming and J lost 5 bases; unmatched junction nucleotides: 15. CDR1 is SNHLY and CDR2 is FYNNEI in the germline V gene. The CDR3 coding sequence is TGTGCCAGCAGTTCAAACAGCGGGGTGGCCTACAACGAGCAGTACTTC. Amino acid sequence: CASSSNSGVAYNEQYF.

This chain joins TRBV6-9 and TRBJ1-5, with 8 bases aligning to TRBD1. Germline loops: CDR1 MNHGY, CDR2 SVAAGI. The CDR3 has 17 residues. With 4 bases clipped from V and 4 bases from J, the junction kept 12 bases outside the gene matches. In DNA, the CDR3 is TGTGCCAGCAGTTGGACAGGGAACCGGCGCTGGAATCAGCCCCAGCATTTT. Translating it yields CASSWTGNRRWNQPQHF.

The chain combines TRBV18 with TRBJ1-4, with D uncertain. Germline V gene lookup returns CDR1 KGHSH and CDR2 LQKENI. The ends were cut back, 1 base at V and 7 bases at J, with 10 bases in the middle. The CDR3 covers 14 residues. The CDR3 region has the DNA TGTGCCAGCTCACCACGCCAGCCTACTGAAAAACTGTTTTTT. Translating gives CASSPRQPTEKLFF.

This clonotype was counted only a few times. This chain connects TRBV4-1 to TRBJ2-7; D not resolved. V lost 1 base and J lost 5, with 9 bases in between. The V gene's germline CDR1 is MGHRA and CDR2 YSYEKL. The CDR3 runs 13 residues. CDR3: CASSQVGYNEQYF. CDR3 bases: TGCGCCAGCAGCCAAGTAGGGTACAACGAGCAGTACTTC.

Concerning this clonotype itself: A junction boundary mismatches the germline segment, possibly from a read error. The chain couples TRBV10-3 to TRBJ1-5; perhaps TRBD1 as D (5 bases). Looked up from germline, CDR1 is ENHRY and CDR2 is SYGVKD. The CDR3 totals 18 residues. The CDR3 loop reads CASSFTGPPVDSNQPQHF. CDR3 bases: TGTGCCAGCAGTTTTACAGGCCCACCCGTGGATAGCAATCAGCCCCAGCATTTT.

The CDR3 is CASSDPGQGANQPQHF. CDR3 DNA sequence: TGTGCCAGTAGTGACCCTGGACAGGGGGCCAATCAGCCCCAGCATTTT. V usage is TRBV19 and J usage is TRBJ1-5, with 11 bases lining up with TRBD1. CDR1 is LNHDA, CDR2 SQIVND, per germline (reference sequence). This CDR3 has 16 amino acids. V was clipped by 5 bases and J by 3 bases; unmatched bases: 6.

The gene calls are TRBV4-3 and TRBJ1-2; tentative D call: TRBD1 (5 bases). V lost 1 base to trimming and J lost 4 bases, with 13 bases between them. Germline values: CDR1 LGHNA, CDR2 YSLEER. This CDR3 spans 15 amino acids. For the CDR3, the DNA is TGCGCCAGCAGCCAAGCCGAAGGGGCGGGCTATGGCTACACCTTC. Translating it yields CASSQAEGAGYGYTF.

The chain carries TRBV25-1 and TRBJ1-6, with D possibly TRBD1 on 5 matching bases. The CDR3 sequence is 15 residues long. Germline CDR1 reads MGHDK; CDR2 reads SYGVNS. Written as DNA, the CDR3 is TGTGCTAGAAACTGGGGCCAGGGCGAAAATTCACCCCTCCACTTT. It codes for CARNWGQGENSPLHF. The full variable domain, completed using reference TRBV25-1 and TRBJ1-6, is EADIYQTPRYLVIGTGKKITLECSQTMGHDKMYWYQQDPGMELHLIHYSYGVNSTEKGDLSSESTVSRIRTEHFPLTLESARPSHTSQYLCARNWGQGENSPLHFGNGTRLTVT.

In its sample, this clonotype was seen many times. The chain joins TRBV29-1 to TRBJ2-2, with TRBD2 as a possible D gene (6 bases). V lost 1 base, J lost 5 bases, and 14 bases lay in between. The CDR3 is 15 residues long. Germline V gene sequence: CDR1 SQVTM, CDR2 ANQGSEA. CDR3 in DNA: TGCAGCGTTGAAGCGTGGGAGGAAAGTACCGGGGAGCTGTTTTTT. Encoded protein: CSVEAWEESTGELFF.

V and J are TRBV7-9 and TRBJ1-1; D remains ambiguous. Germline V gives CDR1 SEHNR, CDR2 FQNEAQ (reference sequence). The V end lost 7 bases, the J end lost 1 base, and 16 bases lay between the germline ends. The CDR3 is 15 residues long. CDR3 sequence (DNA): TGTGCCAGCACCTCCCCCCACAGACCGAACACTGAAGCTTTCTTT. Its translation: CASTSPHRPNTEAFF.

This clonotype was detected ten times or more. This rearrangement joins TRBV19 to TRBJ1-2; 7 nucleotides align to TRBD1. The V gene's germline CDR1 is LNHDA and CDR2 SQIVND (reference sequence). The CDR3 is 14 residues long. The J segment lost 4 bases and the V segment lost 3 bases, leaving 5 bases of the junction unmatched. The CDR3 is CASSIMAGGYGYTF. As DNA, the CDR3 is TGTGCCAGTAGTATCATGGCAGGGGGCTATGGCTACACCTTC.